Presented here are 16 T cell receptor beta chains from one specimen sequenced in a study of shared T cell receptors in the human thymus. The assay was immunoSEQ multiplex PCR, and TCRdb's table has in-frame clones only and misses some. The data contain hundreds of thousands of clones, roughly 90% of them singletons. These data also featured in a second study, about human thymus T cells.

Sequenced input: thymocytes. These receptors were collected from a boy under three years old with a congenital heart defect.

This clone was counted only a few times. The chain recombines TRBV5-4 with TRBJ1-2, with D maybe TRBD1 (6 bases). Germline CDR1 is SGHNT and CDR2 is YYREEE (reference sequence). This CDR3 region has 14 residues. The ends were cut back, 4 bases at V and 2 bases at J, with 12 bases in the middle. The CDR3 protein is CASSRNRVNYGYTF. The DNA of the CDR3 is TGTGCCAGCAGCAGAAACAGGGTAAACTATGGCTACACCTTC.

This clone appeared once. The chain links TRBV9 to TRBJ2-1; TRBD2 agrees at 11 bases. Germline CDR1 reads SGDLS; CDR2 reads YYNGEE. V dropped 5 bases and J dropped 4; count of bases not matched to a gene: 5. The CDR3 runs to 15 residues. Written as DNA, the CDR3 is TGTGCCAGCAGGGAGGGACTAGCGGATTACAATGAGCAGTTCTTC. Protein product: CASREGLADYNEQFF.

J is TRBJ2-5 and V is TRBV7-8; 9 bases fit TRBD1. The CDR3 extends over 13 amino acids. After removal of 5 bases from V and 4 bases from J, the junction contained 2 bases not matched to a gene. Germline CDR1 is SGHVS and CDR2 is FQNEAQ. The CDR3 loop reads CASSPDRGETQYF. The CDR3 DNA reads as TGTGCCAGCAGCCCGGACAGGGGAGAGACCCAGTACTTC.

J is TRBJ1-2 and V is TRBV7-9; 7 bases align to TRBD1. Germline assignment: CDR1 SEHNR and CDR2 FQNEAQ (reference sequence). The CDR3 consists of 11 residues. The junction had 5 bases not matched to a gene; V was cut back by 8 bases and J by 8 bases. CDR3 coding DNA: TGTGCCAGCTGCTCAGGGGGAGGCTACACCTTC. Its translation: CASCSGGGYTF.

The genes are TRBV30 and TRBJ2-1; D uncertain. Deletions cut 4 bases from V and 8 bases from J, with 12 bases between. CDR3 length: 12 amino acids. The germline gives CDR1 GTSNPN, CDR2 SVGIG (reference sequence). The CDR3, as DNA: TGTGCCTGGACCTCGAGCAGGCATGAGCAGTTCTTC. As protein: CAWTSSRHEQFF.

About this clone itself: At the DNA level, this CDR3 is encoded by other sequences in the same sample as well. V gene TRBV27 combines with J gene TRBJ2-1, with TRBD1 matching 7 bases. Germline CDR1 MNHEY, CDR2 SMNVEV (reference sequence). V lost 5 bases and J lost 4; bases outside the gene matches: 2. This CDR3 is built from 13 residues. This CDR3 is CASSPGGYNEQFF. The CDR3 DNA sequence: TGTGCCAGCAGTCCAGGGGGATACAATGAGCAGTTCTTC.

The chain joins TRBV5-4 to TRBJ2-1; 10 nucleotides align to TRBD1. The CDR3 spans 20 residues. V trimming: 0 bases; J trimming: 4 bases; junction bases outside the gene matches: 16. Per germline, CDR1 SGHNT and CDR2 YYREEE (reference sequence). CDR3 sequence: CASSLAVGLGTGAGYNEQFF. CDR3 bases: TGTGCCAGCAGCTTGGCCGTTGGTTTAGGGACAGGGGCTGGGTACAATGAGCAGTTCTTC.

This sequence joins TRBV11-2 and TRBJ1-1, with D unclear. V was trimmed by 6 bases and J by 2 bases, leaving 7 bases between them. The CDR3 extends over 12 amino acids. Germline lookup yields CDR1 SGHAT and CDR2 FQNNGV. As DNA, the CDR3 is TGTGCCAGCAGGGCTTTTAACACTGAAGCTTTCTTT. It encodes CASRAFNTEAFF.

The chain joins TRBV2 to TRBJ2-1; 8 bases are a match to TRBD2. Trimming cost V 6 bases and J 4 bases; bases outside gene matches: 8. CDR3 length: 15 residues. Germline loops: CDR1 SNHLY, CDR2 FYNNEI. In nucleotides, the CDR3 is TGTGCCAGCAGCGCGACTAGCGAGGAGTACAATGAGCAGTTCTTC. Protein sequence: CASSATSEEYNEQFF.

The chain combines TRBV28 with TRBJ2-6; D might be TRBD1 (6 bases). Trimming shortened V by 4 bases and J by 4 bases, and 14 bases separated the two germline ends. This CDR3 has 16 amino acids. Per germline, CDR1 MDHEN and CDR2 SYDVKM. The CDR3 here is CASSSEQGSGANVLTF. The CDR3 nucleotides are TGTGCCAGCAGTTCCGAACAGGGATCCGGGGCCAACGTCCTGACTTTC.

V gene TRBV15 combines with J gene TRBJ2-7; 9 bases match TRBD1. Germline V gene lookup returns CDR1 LNHNV and CDR2 YYDKDF (reference sequence). The ends lost 1 base at V and 6 bases at J; junction bases unmatched: 7. The CDR3 has 15 amino acids. The CDR3, as DNA: TGTGCCACCAGCAGAGGCCGGGACAGGGATGGCGAGCAGTACTTC. Protein: CATSRGRDRDGEQYF.

The chain couples TRBV6-5 to TRBJ2-3; TRBD1 might be the D (6 bases). V lost 7 bases and J 6 bases, leaving 17 bases between the germline ends. The germline V gene has CDR1 MNHEY and CDR2 SVGAGI. The CDR3 has 14 residues. The DNA of the CDR3 is TGTGCCAGCAAGCGGCAGGGGTGGGGGGATACGCAGTATTTT. Residues: CASKRQGWGDTQYF.

The V gene is TRBV11-3, the J gene TRBJ2-3, with D possibly being TRBD1 (5 bases). The CDR3 loop spans 13 amino acids. V was pared by 4 bases and J by 2 bases, with 7 bases between. The germline V gene has CDR1 SGHNT and CDR2 YENEEA. In nucleotides, the CDR3 is TGTGCCAGCAGCTCAGGGTCCACAGATACGCAGTATTTT. Translation gives CASSSGSTDTQYF.

This rearrangement joins TRBV27 to TRBJ1-2; D is undetermined. This CDR3 region has 13 residues. The germline V gene has CDR1 MNHEY and CDR2 SMNVEV (reference sequence). The germline V and J ends were trimmed by 5 bases and 6 bases, with 13 bases remaining between them. CDR3 coding DNA: TGTGCCAGCAGTGCCCCCGGGTCGGATGGCTACACCTTC. This translates into CASSAPGSDGYTF.

This CDR3 reads CASSPGTSGETQYF. Here the CDR3 DNA reads TGTGCCAGCAGCCCGGGGACTAGCGGGGAGACCCAGTACTTC. This chain uses TRBV11-3 with TRBJ2-5; TRBD2 matches 12 bases. Germline V gene lookup returns CDR1 SGHNT and CDR2 YENEEA. J gave up 5 bases and V 5 bases, and 3 bases lay outside the gene matches. This CDR3 contains 14 residues.

This chain connects TRBV7-9 to TRBJ2-6; D is perhaps TRBD2 (5 bases). V was clipped by 6 bases and J by 4 bases, with 19 bases between them. Germline values: CDR1 SEHNR, CDR2 FQNEAQ (reference sequence). This CDR3 is 17 amino acids long. This CDR3 reads CASRASIPPGGANVLTF. The CDR3 region has the DNA TGTGCCAGCAGAGCCTCCATTCCCCCGGGGGGGGCCAACGTCCTGACTTTC.